Below, 18 T cell receptor beta chains from the same sample are listed, as sequenced in a study of CXCR3-negative and CXCR3-positive naive CD8 T cells. Whole-study results and caveats: Comparison of naive cells showed more hydrophobic TRB CDR3s in CXCR3-positive than in CXCR3-negative naive cells.

Their target antigens are unknown. cDNA libraries for TRB were generated by 5' RACE incorporating UMI labels. One entry per CDR3 protein, without DNA, is what TCRdb gives after re-calling the 5' RACE reads. This sample contains 100,000 or so distinct CDR3 sequences. Sequenced sample: naive CXCR3+ CD8+ T cells from blood. Documented subset: CD45RO-CCR7+CD27+CD95- naive CD8+ T cells expressing CXCR3 (TNR3+). All receptors derive from a human donor in good health. Some clones in this sample may be carry-over from other donors' samples.

This chain connects TRBV9 to TRBJ2-1; TCRdb's D call, TRBD1, is unchecked because there is no DNA. The CDR3 consists of 15 residues. CDR1 is SGDLS, CDR2 YYNGEE, per germline. The CDR3 reads CASSVGDHTGDEQFF.

CDR3 region: CASSFEGNTGELFF. The chain employs TRBV7-9 and TRBJ2-2; the D call from TCRdb, TRBD2, cannot be confirmed without DNA. The CDR3 has 14 amino acids. Germline CDR1 and CDR2: SEHNR and FQNEAQ (reference sequence).

The chain couples TRBV9 to TRBJ2-2. CDR3 size: 15 residues. Germline V CDR1 and CDR2: SGDLS, YYNGEE. CDR3 sequence: CASSGSGANTGELFF.

CDR3 protein: CASSLIGRVNEQFF. The genes are TRBV7-9 and TRBJ2-1; the D call from TCRdb, TRBD2, cannot be confirmed without DNA. This CDR3 spans 14 amino acids. Germline lookup yields CDR1 SEHNR and CDR2 FQNEAQ (reference sequence).

CDR3 sequence: CASSLSSRGHEQFF. The chain employs TRBV7-2 and TRBJ2-1; TCRdb reports TRBD1, a call that lacks DNA to check it against. Germline V CDR1 and CDR2: SGHTA, FQGNSA. The CDR3 is made up of 14 amino acids.

The rearrangement links TRBV4-3 to TRBJ1-2; absent DNA, TCRdb's TRBD1 call cannot be checked. The CDR3 is made up of 13 amino acids. The germline CDR1 and CDR2 sequences are LGHNA and YSLEER. CDR3 amino acids: CASSHRTGEGYTF.

The chain's CDR3 is CSAHLPGLAGPSSYNEQFF. The chain combines TRBV20-1 with TRBJ2-1; lacking DNA, the TRBD2 call made by TCRdb goes unchecked. Germline CDR1 reads DFQATT; CDR2 reads SNEGSKA (reference sequence). The CDR3 sequence is 19 residues long.

The chain has TRBV15 and TRBJ2-7. Germline V gives CDR1 LNHNV, CDR2 YYDKDF (reference sequence). This CDR3 spans 15 amino acids. The CDR3 sequence: CATSRDTGRNYEQYF.

The chain uses TRBV10-1 and TRBJ2-2; the TRBD1 assignment by TCRdb is unverifiable without DNA. The CDR3 runs 13 residues. Germline CDR1 WNHNN, CDR2 SYGVQD (reference sequence). The CDR3 loop is CASRAGGTGELFF.

The rearrangement links TRBV5-1 to TRBJ2-1; no DNA is available, so the TRBD2 call from TCRdb remains unchecked. The CDR3 has 17 amino acids. Germline CDR1 SGHRS, CDR2 YFSETQ. CDR3 protein: CASSSYGSGGTYNEQFF.

The chain recombines TRBV7-9 with TRBJ1-1; the D call of TRBD1 rests on TCRdb alone, since no DNA is present to check it. The CDR3 covers 12 residues. Germline CDR1 is SEHNR and CDR2 is FQNEAQ (reference sequence). The CDR3 here is CASSDTDSQAFF. The variable domain in full, completed from reference TRBV7-9 and TRBJ1-1, reads DTGVSQNPRHKITKRGQNVTFRCDPISEHNRLYWYRQTLGQGPEFLTYFQNEAQLEKSRLLSDRFSAERPKGSFSTLEIQRTEQGDSAMYLCASSDTDSQAFFGQGTRLTVV.

The chain employs TRBV4-1 and TRBJ1-2; TCRdb names TRBD1, which stays unverified in the absence of DNA. Germline loops: CDR1 MGHRA, CDR2 YSYEKL. This CDR3 is 18 amino acids long. The CDR3: CASRPTRDREVSNYGYTF.

The gene calls are TRBV19 and TRBJ1-2; TCRdb's D call, TRBD1, is unchecked because there is no DNA. Germline CDR1 and CDR2: LNHDA and SQIVND (reference sequence). This CDR3 is built from 15 residues. The CDR3 sequence: CASSISDRGNYGYTF.

J is TRBJ2-7 and V is TRBV20-1; TCRdb outputs TRBD2, but without DNA this stays unchecked. The CDR3 totals 17 residues. Per the germline V gene, CDR1 is DFQATT and CDR2 is SNEGSKA (reference sequence). The CDR3 sequence is CSASGRSGTRLTYEQYF.

V usage is TRBV29-1 and J usage is TRBJ2-3; TCRdb indicates TRBD1, and absent DNA this call remains unverified. The CDR3 is 17 amino acids. Germline-derived CDR1 and CDR2 are SQVTM and ANQGSEA. The CDR3 protein is CSVEDRGQGLSTDTQYF.

The chain couples TRBV15 to TRBJ2-7; TCRdb's D call, TRBD2, is unchecked because there is no DNA. CDR3 length: 16 residues. Germline CDR1 reads LNHNV; CDR2 reads YYDKDF (reference sequence). CDR3 in amino acids: CATSSPGTSGTYEQYF. The whole variable domain, remainder taken from reference TRBV15 and TRBJ2-7, is DAMVIQNPRYQVTQFGKPVTLSCSQTLNHNVMYWYQQKSSQAPKLLFHYYDKDFNNEADTPDNFQSRRPNTSFCFLDIRSPGLGDTAMYLCATSSPGTSGTYEQYFGPGTRLTVT.

The chain uses TRBV7-6 and TRBJ1-1; TCRdb proposes TRBD1, but this gene call is untestable without DNA. Germline CDR1 SGHVS, CDR2 FNYEAQ. This CDR3 spans 14 amino acids. CDR3 loop: CASRPQGSGTEAFF.

V usage is TRBV4-3 and J usage is TRBJ2-7; TCRdb picks TRBD1, but there is no DNA to check that call. Germline loops: CDR1 LGHNA, CDR2 YSLEER. The CDR3 runs to 15 residues. CDR3 sequence reads: CASSQDAAGVAEQYF.